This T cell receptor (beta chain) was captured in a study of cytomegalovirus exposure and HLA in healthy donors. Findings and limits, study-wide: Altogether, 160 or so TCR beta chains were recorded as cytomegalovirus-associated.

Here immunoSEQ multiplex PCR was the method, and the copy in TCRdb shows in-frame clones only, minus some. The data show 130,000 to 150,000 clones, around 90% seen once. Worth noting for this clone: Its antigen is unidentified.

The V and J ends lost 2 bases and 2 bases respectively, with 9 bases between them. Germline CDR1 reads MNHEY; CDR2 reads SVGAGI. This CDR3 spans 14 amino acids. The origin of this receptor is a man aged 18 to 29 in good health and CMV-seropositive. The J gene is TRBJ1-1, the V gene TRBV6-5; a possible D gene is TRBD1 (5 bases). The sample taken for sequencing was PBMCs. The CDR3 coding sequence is TGTGCCAGCAGTTACAGGCAGGGAAACACTGAAGCTTTCTTT. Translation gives CASSYRQGNTEAFF.